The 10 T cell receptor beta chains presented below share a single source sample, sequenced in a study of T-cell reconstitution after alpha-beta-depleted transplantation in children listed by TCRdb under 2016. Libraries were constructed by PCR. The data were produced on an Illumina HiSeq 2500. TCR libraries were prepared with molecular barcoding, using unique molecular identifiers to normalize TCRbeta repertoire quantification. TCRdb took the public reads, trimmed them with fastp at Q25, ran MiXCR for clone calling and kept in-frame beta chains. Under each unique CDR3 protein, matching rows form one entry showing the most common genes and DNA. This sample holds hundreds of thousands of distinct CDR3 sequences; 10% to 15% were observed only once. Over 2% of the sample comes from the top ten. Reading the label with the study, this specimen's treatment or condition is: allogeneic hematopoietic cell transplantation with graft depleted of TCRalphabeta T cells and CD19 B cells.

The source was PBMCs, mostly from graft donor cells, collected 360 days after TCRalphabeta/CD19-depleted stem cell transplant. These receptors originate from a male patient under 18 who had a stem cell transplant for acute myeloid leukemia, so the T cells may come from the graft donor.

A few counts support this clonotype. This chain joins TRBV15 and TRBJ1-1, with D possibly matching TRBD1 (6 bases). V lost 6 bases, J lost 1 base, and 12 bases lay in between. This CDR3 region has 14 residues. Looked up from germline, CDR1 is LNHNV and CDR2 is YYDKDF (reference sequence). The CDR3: CATSNRVRNTEAFF. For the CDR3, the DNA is TGTGCCACCAGTAACAGGGTTAGGAACACTGAAGCTTTCTTT.

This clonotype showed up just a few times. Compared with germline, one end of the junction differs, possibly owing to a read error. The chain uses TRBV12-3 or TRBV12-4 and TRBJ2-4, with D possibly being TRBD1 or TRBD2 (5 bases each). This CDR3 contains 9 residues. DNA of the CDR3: TGTGCCAAACCGGGGCCAGTGAACTTC. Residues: CAKPGPVNF.

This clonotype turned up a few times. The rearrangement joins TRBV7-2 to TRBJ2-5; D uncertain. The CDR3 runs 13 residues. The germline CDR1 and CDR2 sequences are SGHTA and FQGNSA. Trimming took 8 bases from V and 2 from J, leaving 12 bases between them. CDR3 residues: CASEEWAQETQYF. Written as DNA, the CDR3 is TGTGCCAGCGAGGAATGGGCTCAAGAGACCCAGTACTTC.

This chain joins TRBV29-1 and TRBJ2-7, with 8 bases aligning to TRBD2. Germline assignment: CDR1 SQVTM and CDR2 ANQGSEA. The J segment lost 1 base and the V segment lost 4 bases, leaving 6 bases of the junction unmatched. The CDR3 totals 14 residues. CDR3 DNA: TGCAGCGTTGGGTTAGCGGGACAATCCTACGAGCAGTACTTC. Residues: CSVGLAGQSYEQYF.

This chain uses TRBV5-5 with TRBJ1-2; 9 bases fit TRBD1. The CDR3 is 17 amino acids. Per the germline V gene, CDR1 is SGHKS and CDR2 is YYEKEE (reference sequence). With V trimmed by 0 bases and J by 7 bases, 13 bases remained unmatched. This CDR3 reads CASSLEWTGVLSGGYTF. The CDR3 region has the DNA TGTGCCAGCAGCTTGGAGTGGACAGGGGTATTATCGGGTGGCTACACCTTC.

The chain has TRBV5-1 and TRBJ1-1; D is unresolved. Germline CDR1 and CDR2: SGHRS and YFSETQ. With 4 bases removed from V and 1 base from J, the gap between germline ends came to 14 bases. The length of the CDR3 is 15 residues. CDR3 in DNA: TGCGCCAGCAGCCGTTCGGGCATACGGAACACTGAAGCTTTCTTT. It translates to CASSRSGIRNTEAFF.

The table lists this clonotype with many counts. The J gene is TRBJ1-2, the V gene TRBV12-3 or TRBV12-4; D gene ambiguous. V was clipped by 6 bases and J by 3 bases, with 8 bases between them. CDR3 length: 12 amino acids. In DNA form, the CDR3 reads TGTGCCAGCAGCCGCCTTTACTATGGCTACACCTTC. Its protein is CASSRLYYGYTF.

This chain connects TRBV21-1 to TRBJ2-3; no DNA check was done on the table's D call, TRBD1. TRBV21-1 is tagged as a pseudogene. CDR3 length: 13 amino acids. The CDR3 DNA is TGTGCCAGCAGCAACAGGGGCACAGATACGCAGTATTTT. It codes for CASSNRGTDTQYF.

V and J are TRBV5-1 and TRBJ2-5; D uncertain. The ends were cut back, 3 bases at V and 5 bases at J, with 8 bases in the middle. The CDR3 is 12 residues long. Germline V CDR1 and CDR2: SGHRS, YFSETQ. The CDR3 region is CASSWSRETQYF. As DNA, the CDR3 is TGCGCCAGCAGCTGGTCGCGGGAGACCCAGTACTTC. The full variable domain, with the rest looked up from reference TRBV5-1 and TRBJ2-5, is KAGVTQTPRYLIKTRGQQVTLSCSPISGHRSVSWYQQTPGQGLQFLFEYFSETQRNKGNFPGRFSGRQFSNSRSEMNVSTLELGDSALYLCASSWSRETQYFGPGTRLLVL.

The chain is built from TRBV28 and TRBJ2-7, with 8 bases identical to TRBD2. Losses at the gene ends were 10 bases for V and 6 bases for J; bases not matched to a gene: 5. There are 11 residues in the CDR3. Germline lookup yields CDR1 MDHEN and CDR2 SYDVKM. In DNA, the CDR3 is TGTGCCACTTCGGGACTAGTCGAGCAGTACTTC. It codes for CATSGLVEQYF.